The next 27 T cell receptor beta chains were all read from a single sample in a study of lymphopenia after photon versus proton radiotherapy. TCRdb's table, derived via immunoSEQ multiplex PCR, lists solely in-frame clones and lacks some. The sample lists about 50,000 clones, under 95% occurring once. The sequencing used peripheral blood, collected from a patient treated with photon-based radiotherapy. The receptor source for this set is a woman in her 40s with cholangiocarcinoma.

The V gene is TRBV5-1, the J gene TRBJ1-1; 10 bases line up with TRBD1. CDR1 and CDR2 (germline): SGHRS, YFSETQ. V shed 0 bases, J shed 7 bases, and the junction held 9 bases outside the gene matches. This CDR3 has 16 amino acids. The CDR3 region is CASSLAGQGLPGEAFF. The CDR3 DNA sequence: TGCGCCAGCAGCTTGGCGGGACAGGGGCTGCCGGGTGAAGCTTTCTTT.

This clone was seen just once. V gene TRBV5-1 combines with J gene TRBJ2-7; tentative D call: TRBD1 (5 bases). Trimming cost V 3 bases and J 5 bases, with 15 bases left between them. CDR1 is SGHRS and CDR2 is YFSETQ in the germline V gene. There are 14 residues in the CDR3. In DNA form, the CDR3 reads TGCGCCAGCAGCTCTGCCCAGGGTTTGGACGAGCAGTACTTC. Translated, it gives CASSSAQGLDEQYF. Full variable domain (outside the CDR3, taken from reference TRBV5-1 and TRBJ2-7): KAGVTQTPRYLIKTRGQQVTLSCSPISGHRSVSWYQQTPGQGLQFLFEYFSETQRNKGNFPGRFSGRQFSNSRSEMNVSTLELGDSALYLCASSSAQGLDEQYFGPGTRLTVT.

The chain employs TRBV10-1 and TRBJ1-4; 8 nucleotides match TRBD1. Germline lookup yields CDR1 WNHNN and CDR2 SYGVQD (reference sequence). The CDR3 runs to 19 residues. Losses at the gene ends were 7 bases for V and 5 bases for J; bases not matched to a gene: 21. The CDR3, as DNA: TGCGCCAGCATCTTTACTTCCGGGACAGGAGACCAATTAAATGAAAAACTGTTTTTT. Translation gives CASIFTSGTGDQLNEKLFF.

The V and J genes are TRBV6-5 and TRBJ2-6; 7 nucleotides line up with TRBD1. The CDR3 length is 14 residues. After removal of 6 bases from V and 4 bases from J, the junction contained 3 bases not matched to a gene. Germline CDR1 is MNHEY and CDR2 is SVGAGI. The CDR3 DNA follows: TGTGCCAGCAGCCAGGGGGTAGGGGCCAACGTCCTGACTTTC. Its protein is CASSQGVGANVLTF.

V usage is TRBV5-4 and J usage is TRBJ2-7; D possibly corresponds to TRBD2 (6 bases). The CDR3 totals 14 residues. Germline V gives CDR1 SGHNT, CDR2 YYREEE (reference sequence). V was cut by 0 bases and J by 9 bases, with 16 bases left in between. This CDR3 reads CASSLDGTASAQYF. Here the CDR3 DNA reads TGTGCCAGCAGCTTGGACGGGACTGCCTCGGCGCAGTACTTC.

The V and J genes are TRBV4-2 and TRBJ2-3; no clear D. Germline CDR1 is LGHNA and CDR2 is YNFKEQ. The CDR3 spans 12 residues. V dropped 0 bases and J dropped 5 bases, with 3 bases sitting between them. This CDR3 reads CASSQDQDTQYF. The CDR3 DNA reads TGTGCCAGCAGCCAAGATCAAGATACGCAGTATTTT.

The V and J genes are TRBV2 and TRBJ1-2; possible D gene TRBD1, 6 bases. Germline V gene sequence: CDR1 SNHLY, CDR2 FYNNEI. V was cut by 4 bases and J by 7 bases, with 16 bases left in between. This CDR3 contains 14 residues. This CDR3 is CASSGRQGLGGYTF. CDR3 coding DNA: TGTGCCAGCAGTGGAAGGCAGGGGTTGGGTGGCTACACCTTC.

The chain combines TRBV10-3 with TRBJ2-3, with 8 bases matching TRBD2. Per the germline V gene, CDR1 is ENHRY and CDR2 is SYGVKD. V lost 6 bases and J lost 2; bases outside the gene matches: 10. The length of the CDR3 is 16 residues. Here the CDR3 DNA reads TGTGCCATCAGCGTTAAGCGGGAGAAAAACACAGATACGCAGTATTTT. It is translated as CAISVKREKNTDTQYF.

The V and J genes are TRBV5-6 and TRBJ1-5, with a weak D call TRBD1 (6 bases). V gave up 3 bases and J gave up 0 bases, with 10 bases separating them. The CDR3 loop spans 15 amino acids. Germline loops: CDR1 SGHDT, CDR2 YYEEEE. The CDR3 sequence: CASSYRGYSNQPQHF. The CDR3 DNA follows: TGTGCCAGCAGCTATAGGGGGTATAGCAATCAGCCCCAGCATTTT.

This clone has a handful of counts. This sequence joins TRBV28 and TRBJ2-7; D unclear. Trimming cost V 6 bases and J 2 bases, with 8 bases left between them. CDR3 size: 12 residues. Germline CDR1 MDHEN, CDR2 SYDVKM. DNA of the CDR3: TGTGCCAGCAGCGAAGGAGCCTACGAGCAGTACTTC. Its translation: CASSEGAYEQYF.

V and J are TRBV4-2 and TRBJ2-4, with 7 positions matching TRBD1. V was pared by 0 bases and J by 7 bases, with 3 bases of the junction left unmatched. Germline assignment: CDR1 LGHNA and CDR2 YNFKEQ. CDR3 length equals 14 residues. Here the CDR3 reads CASSQELDRNIQYF. CDR3 coding DNA: TGTGCCAGCAGCCAAGAGCTGGACAGGAACATTCAGTACTTC.

This clone was seen a handful of times. At one end the junction does not follow the germline gene, possibly because of a read error. The chain employs TRBV7-7 and TRBJ2-5; D might be TRBD2 (6 bases). CDR1 and CDR2 from the germline V gene are SSHAT and FNYEAQ (reference sequence). This CDR3 is built from 13 residues. CDR3 bases: TGTGCTAGCAGCCCTAGCGAACAAGAGACCCAGTACTTC. Protein product: CASSPSEQETQYF.

This clone is a singleton in its sample. The chain employs TRBV25-1 and TRBJ2-7; D is perhaps TRBD1 (6 bases). The germline CDR1 and CDR2 sequences are MGHDK and SYGVNS. Deletions cut 0 bases from V and 0 bases from J, with 12 bases between. This CDR3 spans 16 amino acids. The CDR3 reads CASSEYKGESSYEQYF. DNA of the CDR3: TGTGCCAGCAGTGAATATAAGGGGGAGAGCTCCTACGAGCAGTACTTC.

The DNA for the CDR3 is TGTGCCAGCAGCTCGTTAGCGGATCCTTACAATGAGCAGTTCTTC. Translation gives CASSSLADPYNEQFF. This chain joins TRBV7-2 and TRBJ2-1; D is possibly TRBD2 (6 bases). CDR1 and CDR2 (germline): SGHTA, FQGNSA. This CDR3 has 15 residues. The V gene lost 4 bases and the J gene lost 4 bases, with 14 bases spanning the gap.

The chain is built from TRBV28 and TRBJ2-1; 7 bases fit TRBD2. With V trimmed by 5 bases and J by 7 bases, 14 bases remained unmatched. Germline values: CDR1 MDHEN, CDR2 SYDVKM. The CDR3 is made up of 16 amino acids. DNA for the CDR3: TGTGCCAGCAGTGGCGCCCGAGCGGGATTCCTGAATGAGCAGTTCTTC. Translated, it gives CASSGARAGFLNEQFF.

The V and J genes are TRBV11-2 and TRBJ2-1, with D possibly TRBD1 on 6 matching bases. This CDR3 has 17 residues. Germline loops: CDR1 SGHAT, CDR2 FQNNGV. The ends were cut back, 1 base at V and 10 bases at J, with 23 bases in the middle. The CDR3 DNA is TGTGCCAGCAGCTTAGGGCAGGGGATAGCCGAGGGGCAGGAGCAGTTCTTC. Protein: CASSLGQGIAEGQEQFF.

V and J are TRBV9 and TRBJ2-3; no clear D gene. This CDR3 is built from 15 residues. Germline lookup yields CDR1 SGDLS and CDR2 YYNGEE. V was clipped by 0 bases and J by 0 bases, with 8 bases between them. The CDR3 here is CASSVGPASTDTQYF. CDR3 DNA: TGTGCCAGCAGCGTAGGACCAGCTAGCACAGATACGCAGTATTTT.

The chain uses TRBV6-4 and TRBJ1-5; D is perhaps TRBD1 (5 bases). The CDR3 loop spans 23 amino acids. Looked up from germline, CDR1 is MRHNA and CDR2 is SNTAGT. V shed 0 bases and J shed 2 bases, with 32 bases lying between them. In DNA, the CDR3 is TGTGCCAGCAGTGACTCGGTTAGGGATTGGCACCTAGGGGTTGGGCATGGCAATCAGCCCCAGCATTTT. This codes for CASSDSVRDWHLGVGHGNQPQHF.

The chain joins TRBV28 to TRBJ2-7, with 7 nucleotides matching TRBD1. Looked up from germline, CDR1 is MDHEN and CDR2 is SYDVKM. Unmatched junction bases numbered 16, after V lost 4 bases and J lost 4 bases. The CDR3 loop spans 17 amino acids. The CDR3 nucleotides are TGTGCCAGCAGTTCCTATAGGGGGCCCTCGCGCAGGTACGAGCAGTACTTC. Translation gives CASSSYRGPSRRYEQYF.

The chain couples TRBV5-8 to TRBJ1-2; D is ambiguous. V dropped 6 bases and J dropped 4 bases, with 19 bases sitting between them. This CDR3 region has 15 residues. CDR1 is SGHTS, CDR2 YDEGEE, per germline. Written as DNA, the CDR3 is TGTGCCAGCACCCCTAGGCCTAACAGTCTCTATGGCTACACCTTC. It translates to CASTPRPNSLYGYTF. Combining the CDR3 with reference TRBV5-8 and TRBJ1-2 gives the whole variable domain EAGVTQSPTHLIKTRGQQATLRCSPISGHTSVYWYQQALGLGLQFLLWYDEGEERNRGNFPPRFSGRQFPNYSSELNVNALELEDSALYLCASTPRPNSLYGYTFGSGTRLTVV.

This clone was found a few times. V is TRBV20-1 and J is TRBJ2-7; no definite D call. This CDR3 has 11 residues. Germline lookup yields CDR1 DFQATT and CDR2 SNEGSKA (reference sequence). The ends were cut back, 6 bases at V and 3 bases at J, with 9 bases in the middle. This CDR3 is CSANLVYEQYF. Here the CDR3 DNA reads TGCAGTGCCAACCTCGTCTACGAGCAGTACTTC.

J is TRBJ2-7 and V is TRBV4-2; D is unclear. V was clipped by 2 bases and J by 0 bases, with 20 bases between them. The germline V gene has CDR1 LGHNA and CDR2 YNFKEQ. CDR3 length equals 18 residues. The DNA for the CDR3 is TGTGCCAGCAGCCAACCCCCCGGTGGGGTAGCCTCCTCCTACGAGCAGTACTTC. Residues: CASSQPPGGVASSYEQYF.

The rearrangement links TRBV27 to TRBJ2-1, with 15 nucleotides matching TRBD2. After removal of 6 bases from V and 7 bases from J, the junction contained 4 bases not matched to a gene. Germline V gene sequence: CDR1 MNHEY, CDR2 SMNVEV (reference sequence). The CDR3 covers 15 residues. DNA for the CDR3: TGTGCCAGCAGCGGGACTAGCGGGGGGTTAAATGAGCAGTTCTTC. It yields the protein CASSGTSGGLNEQFF.

V usage is TRBV5-1 and J usage is TRBJ2-2, with D perhaps being TRBD1 or TRBD2 (5 bases each). Between the trimmed V and J ends, which lost 1 base and 1 base, there was a span of 11 bases. The CDR3 totals 16 residues. Germline CDR1 SGHRS, CDR2 YFSETQ. The CDR3 protein is CASSLRGAGNTGELFF. The CDR3 region has the DNA TGCGCCAGCAGCTTGCGGGGCGCAGGGAACACCGGGGAGCTGTTTTTT.

As concerns this clone: A junction boundary mismatches the germline segment, possibly from a read error. CDR3 in DNA: TGTGCCAGCTCGACCGTTGGGGGAGGGAGGCTCTTC. Encoded protein: CASSTVGGGRLF. J is TRBJ2-1 and V is TRBV6-6; 7 nucleotides line up with TRBD2. Germline V gives CDR1 MNHNY, CDR2 SVGAGI (reference sequence). The CDR3 loop spans 12 amino acids.

This clone was recorded only once. The chain couples TRBV4-3 to TRBJ2-3; 12 nucleotides agree with TRBD2. The V segment lost 3 bases and the J segment 0 bases; nucleotides outside the gene matches: 1. This CDR3 region has 16 residues. From germline, CDR1 is LGHNA and CDR2 YSLEER. The CDR3 sequence: CASSQGTSGSTDTQYF. The CDR3 nucleotides are TGCGCCAGCAGCCAGGGGACTAGCGGGAGCACAGATACGCAGTATTTT.

The chain recombines TRBV5-6 with TRBJ2-5; 10 bases map to TRBD2. Germline values: CDR1 SGHDT, CDR2 YYEEEE. This CDR3 comprises 16 residues. V dropped 4 bases and J dropped 7; count of bases not matched to a gene: 13. As DNA, the CDR3 is TGTGCCAGCAGCCCAGGAGCTAGCGGGGGAATTGGGACCCAGTACTTC. Amino acid sequence: CASSPGASGGIGTQYF.